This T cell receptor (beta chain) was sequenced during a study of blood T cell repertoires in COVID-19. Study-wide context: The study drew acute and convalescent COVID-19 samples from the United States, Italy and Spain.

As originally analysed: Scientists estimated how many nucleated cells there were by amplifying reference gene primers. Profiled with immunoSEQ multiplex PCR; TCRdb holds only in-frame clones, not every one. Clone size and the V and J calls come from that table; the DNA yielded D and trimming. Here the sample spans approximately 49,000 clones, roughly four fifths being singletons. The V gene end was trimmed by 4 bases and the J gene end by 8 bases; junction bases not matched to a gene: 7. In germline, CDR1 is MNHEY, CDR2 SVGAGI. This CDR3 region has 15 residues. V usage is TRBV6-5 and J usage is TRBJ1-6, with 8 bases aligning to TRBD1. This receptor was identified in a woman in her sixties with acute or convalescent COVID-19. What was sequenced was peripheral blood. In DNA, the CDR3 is TGTGCCAGCAGTTCCCGGACAGGGTCGGATTCACCCCTCCACTTT. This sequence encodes CASSSRTGSDSPLHF.